Below are 7 T cell receptor beta chains sequenced from a single sample in a study of monozygotic twins with inflammatory bowel disease. From the 5' RACE reads, TCRdb lists one entry per CDR3 protein and no DNA. This sample lists approximately 100,000 distinct CDR3 sequences; its ten largest clones have about an eighth. The sample taken for sequencing was blood. The receptors originated from a human donor with ulcerative colitis or Crohn's disease, or a healthy co-twin of an affected twin (not recorded which).

This chain uses TRBV20-1 with TRBJ2-1; with no DNA, the TCRdb D assignment of TRBD1 cannot be verified. The CDR3 covers 14 residues. CDR1 is DFQATT and CDR2 is SNEGSKA in the germline V gene (reference sequence). This chain's CDR3 is CSARPFGTRDEQFF.

The CDR3 sequence: CASSLGRGRQQFF. The chain links TRBV27 to TRBJ2-1; TCRdb outputs TRBD1, but without DNA this stays unchecked. Germline values: CDR1 MNHEY, CDR2 SMNVEV (reference sequence). CDR3 length equals 13 residues.

The chain uses TRBV20-1 and TRBJ2-3; lacking DNA, the TRBD2 call made by TCRdb goes unchecked. The CDR3 sequence is 16 residues long. Germline V gene data show CDR1 as DFQATT and CDR2 as SNEGSKA (reference sequence). The CDR3 loop reads CSARDRTRFFSDTQYF.

This chain uses TRBV20-1 with TRBJ2-3. CDR1 and CDR2 from the germline V gene are DFQATT and SNEGSKA (reference sequence). This CDR3 is 13 amino acids long. The CDR3 sequence: CSARVAAADTQYF.

The V and J genes are TRBV7-9 and TRBJ2-6; TCRdb's assignment of TRBD2 cannot be checked, as there is no DNA. The germline gives CDR1 SEHNR, CDR2 FQNEAQ (reference sequence). The CDR3 runs to 16 residues. CDR3: CASSLVAGTGANVLTF.

The CDR3: CASSRHKTDTQYF. J is TRBJ2-3 and V is TRBV7-3. The CDR3 runs to 13 residues. Per germline, CDR1 SGHTA and CDR2 FQGTGA.

This sequence joins TRBV20-1 and TRBJ2-7; the TRBD1 assignment by TCRdb is unverifiable without DNA. The CDR3 length is 14 residues. The germline CDR1 and CDR2 sequences are DFQATT and SNEGSKA (reference sequence). CDR3 in amino acids: CSVCRDSNTYEQYF.